These 26 T cell receptor beta chains share one sample of origin, sequenced in a study of blood T cell repertoires in COVID-19 (dated by TCRdb to about 2020). The method behind the library was the immunoSEQ multiplex PCR assay. TCRdb retrieved this table from immuneACCESS and kept in-frame rearrangements only. Not all clones are present; in checked studies, unresolved V genes account for under half, and no reason is known for the remainder. This sample is represented by about 44,000 clones; roughly 87% of them were singletons. Around 20% of the sample rests with the top ten. The sample comprised peripheral blood. The receptor source for this set is a woman of 80 years or more in a cohort sampled during active or convalescent COVID-19.

The chain joins TRBV15 to TRBJ2-3; TRBD2 matches 11 bases. V trimming: 1 base; J trimming: 2 bases; junction bases outside the gene matches: 8. Per the germline V gene, CDR1 is LNHNV and CDR2 is YYDKDF (reference sequence). CDR3 size: 18 residues. CDR3 nucleotide sequence: TGTGCCACCAGCAGAGTTTTAGCGGGGGGGCCGTCCACAGATACGCAGTATTTT. This encodes CATSRVLAGGPSTDTQYF.

V is TRBV3-1 (or the pseudogene TRBV3-2) and J is TRBJ1-3, with D uncertain. Trimming removed 2 bases at V and 7 bases at J, with 9 bases between. The CDR3 is 13 amino acids. Germline V gene data show CDR1 as LGHDT and CDR2 as YNNKEL (reference sequence). CDR3 in amino acids: CASSQSHRNTIYF. In nucleotides, the CDR3 is TGTGCCAGCAGCCAAAGCCATCGGAACACCATATATTTT.

The V gene is TRBV5-1, the J gene TRBJ2-1; a possible D gene is TRBD1 (6 bases). The germline V and J ends were trimmed by 4 bases and 1 base, with 12 bases remaining between them. Germline CDR1 reads SGHRS; CDR2 reads YFSETQ. This CDR3 region has 15 residues. CDR3 residues: CASSTGQPSYNEQFF. CDR3 nucleotides: TGCGCCAGCAGCACAGGACAGCCGTCCTACAATGAGCAGTTCTTC. Variable domain in full (rest from reference TRBV5-1 and TRBJ2-1): KAGVTQTPRYLIKTRGQQVTLSCSPISGHRSVSWYQQTPGQGLQFLFEYFSETQRNKGNFPGRFSGRQFSNSRSEMNVSTLELGDSALYLCASSTGQPSYNEQFFGPGTRLTVL.

CDR3 residues: CASSLETGRAEAFF. CDR3 DNA sequence: TGCGCCAGCAGCTTGGAGACAGGACGGGCTGAAGCTTTCTTT. V is TRBV5-1 and J is TRBJ1-1, with D possibly matching TRBD1 (6 bases). This CDR3 spans 14 amino acids. Germline CDR1 and CDR2: SGHRS and YFSETQ. V gave up 0 bases and J gave up 6 bases, with 12 bases separating them.

This clone has only one observation. The rearrangement links TRBV5-1 to TRBJ2-7; TRBD1 matches 8 bases. The CDR3 contains 15 residues. With V trimmed by 0 bases and J by 1 base, 3 bases remained unmatched. Germline CDR1 SGHRS, CDR2 YFSETQ. The CDR3 nucleotides read TGCGCCAGCAGCTTGGGACAGGGGTATTCCTACGAGCAGTACTTC. Amino acids: CASSLGQGYSYEQYF.

The chain links TRBV27 to TRBJ1-5; the match to TRBD1 covers 8 bases. CDR1 MNHEY and CDR2 SMNVEV come from the germline V gene (reference sequence). Trimming cost V 5 bases and J 4 bases; bases outside gene matches: 10. CDR3 length: 16 amino acids. The CDR3 region is CASSGPGTGVNQPQHF. The CDR3 nucleotides are TGTGCCAGCAGTGGACCCGGGACAGGCGTTAATCAGCCCCAGCATTTT.

This clone appeared a single time. This rearrangement joins TRBV4-1 to TRBJ2-3; 8 nucleotides match TRBD2. V was pared by 0 bases and J by 2 bases, with 4 bases of the junction left unmatched. This CDR3 contains 16 residues. CDR1 and CDR2 (germline): MGHRA, YSYEKL. The CDR3 DNA reads TGCGCCAGCAGCCAAGATGGCGGGGGGTTCACAGATACGCAGTATTTT. This gives the protein CASSQDGGGFTDTQYF.

V gene TRBV27 combines with J gene TRBJ1-5; no firm D call. Trimming left V 3 bases short and J 7 bases short, with 10 bases between. There are 13 residues in the CDR3. The germline gives CDR1 MNHEY, CDR2 SMNVEV (reference sequence). In DNA form, the CDR3 reads TGTGCCAGCAGTTTTTTTCACGGGCAGCCCCAGCATTTT. This gives the protein CASSFFHGQPQHF.

V and J are TRBV25-1 and TRBJ1-2; 7 bases line up with TRBD1. The CDR3 loop spans 14 amino acids. Germline trimming cut 6 bases from V and 4 bases from J; bases unmatched to any gene: 8. Germline V gene lookup returns CDR1 MGHDK and CDR2 SYGVNS. The CDR3 DNA reads as TGTGCCAGCAGCAGAAACCGGGACAGCTATGGCTACACCTTC. The encoded protein is CASSRNRDSYGYTF.

The rearrangement joins TRBV30 to TRBJ1-4; D perhaps matches TRBD1 (6 bases). The CDR3 is made up of 12 amino acids. Germline V CDR1 and CDR2: GTSNPN, SVGIG (reference sequence). V dropped 2 bases and J dropped 8 bases, with 9 bases sitting between them. For the CDR3, the DNA is TGTGCCTGGAGTTCCGGACAGGAAAAACTGTTTTTT. Protein sequence: CAWSSGQEKLFF.

V usage is TRBV7-9 and J usage is TRBJ2-1; TRBD2 aligns across 10 bases. The V gene end was trimmed by 5 bases and the J gene end by 8 bases; junction bases not matched to a gene: 9. Per germline, CDR1 SEHNR and CDR2 FQNEAQ (reference sequence). The CDR3 totals 15 residues. The CDR3 loop is CASSLTSGPGDEQFF. CDR3 DNA sequence: TGTGCCAGCAGCCTGACTAGCGGGCCGGGGGATGAGCAGTTCTTC. The full variable domain, in which reference TRBV7-9 and TRBJ2-1 provide the parts outside the CDR3, is DTGVSQNPRHKITKRGQNVTFRCDPISEHNRLYWYRQTLGQGPEFLTYFQNEAQLEKSRLLSDRFSAERPKGSFSTLEIQRTEQGDSAMYLCASSLTSGPGDEQFFGPGTRLTVL.

The CDR3 sequence: CASSLGQYQETQYF. The CDR3 nucleotides are TGTGCCAGCAGCTTGGGACAGTACCAAGAGACCCAGTACTTC. This chain joins TRBV5-8 and TRBJ2-5; perhaps TRBD1 as D (5 bases). Germline V lookup: CDR1 SGHTS, CDR2 YDEGEE. Trimming cost V 0 bases and J 0 bases, with 6 bases left between them. The length of the CDR3 is 14 residues.

The J gene is TRBJ1-2, the V gene TRBV6-4; 7 bases map to TRBD1. The CDR3 covers 14 residues. Trimming cost V 5 bases and J 4 bases; bases outside gene matches: 7. CDR1 and CDR2 from the germline V gene are MRHNA and SNTAGT. CDR3 region: CASSPETGSYGYTF. The CDR3 DNA reads as TGTGCCAGCAGTCCCGAGACAGGGAGCTATGGCTACACCTTC.

V and J are TRBV20-1 and TRBJ1-2; unclear D gene. Trimming removed 0 bases at V and 13 bases at J, with 12 bases between. Per germline, CDR1 DFQATT and CDR2 SNEGSKA (reference sequence). This CDR3 contains 11 residues. As DNA, the CDR3 is TGCAGTGCTAGAGATAGCGGAGAGGGCACCTTC. It yields the protein CSARDSGEGTF.

The CDR3: CAITPGGSGNTIYF. The DNA for the CDR3 is TGTGCCATAACCCCCGGGGGATCAGGAAACACCATATATTTT. The chain links TRBV28 to TRBJ1-3; TRBD1 might be the D (5 bases). The CDR3 contains 14 residues. Trimming removed 10 bases from V and 4 bases from J, with 17 bases in between. The germline CDR1 and CDR2 sequences are MDHEN and SYDVKM.

This chain links TRBV6-5 with TRBJ2-7; D is undetermined. Germline loops: CDR1 MNHEY, CDR2 SVGAGI. The CDR3 runs to 14 residues. V was cut by 6 bases and J by 2 bases, with 14 bases left in between. CDR3 protein: CASSRRDFPYEQYF. CDR3 nucleotide sequence: TGTGCCAGCAGCAGAAGAGACTTTCCCTACGAGCAGTACTTC.

The chain is built from TRBV2 and TRBJ2-7, with 11 bases fitting TRBD1. The CDR3 is made up of 13 amino acids. Germline CDR1 SNHLY, CDR2 FYNNEI. The V segment lost 4 bases and the J segment 7 bases; nucleotides outside the gene matches: 3. CDR3 bases: TGTGCCAGCAGTGGGACAGGGGGCGATGAGCAGTACTTC. Encoded protein: CASSGTGGDEQYF.

V is TRBV12-3 or TRBV12-4 and J is TRBJ1-6; 7 nucleotides match TRBD1. The length of the CDR3 is 13 residues. V lost 6 bases and J lost 10; bases outside the gene matches: 6. The CDR3 DNA reads TGTGCCAGCAGCCGACAGGGTGAGTCACCCCTCCACTTT. Its translation is CASSRQGESPLHF.

The chain combines TRBV5-1 with TRBJ1-1, with D tentatively TRBD1 (5 bases). Germline values: CDR1 SGHRS, CDR2 YFSETQ. The CDR3 is 13 amino acids. V was pared by 8 bases and J by 9 bases, with 20 bases between. The CDR3 loop is CASSEGAHRKAFF. The DNA for the CDR3 is TGCGCCAGTTCGGAAGGGGCCCATCGTAAAGCTTTCTTT.

The CDR3 protein is CASSPDGRYGYTF. The CDR3 DNA is TGTGCCAGTAGTCCGGACGGGAGGTATGGCTACACCTTC. The V call is TRBV19, the J call TRBJ1-2; D not certain. The CDR3 runs 13 residues. V dropped 5 bases and J dropped 5 bases, with 12 bases sitting between them. Germline V gene lookup returns CDR1 LNHDA and CDR2 SQIVND (reference sequence).

The chain is built from TRBV7-2 and TRBJ2-3; D is uncertain. CDR1 is SGHTA and CDR2 is FQGNSA in the germline V gene. Trimming removed 5 bases from V and 7 bases from J, with 16 bases in between. The CDR3 has 14 residues. The CDR3 protein is CASSQDQVDNTQYF. The CDR3 DNA is TGTGCCAGCAGCCAAGACCAAGTCGACAATACGCAGTATTTT.

This chain connects TRBV7-2 to TRBJ2-3, with TRBD2 matching over 10 bases. This CDR3 comprises 16 residues. The junction had 8 bases not matched to a gene; V was cut back by 4 bases and J by 4 bases. The germline V gene has CDR1 SGHTA and CDR2 FQGNSA. The CDR3 DNA is TGTGCCAGCAGCTACTTAGCGGGAGGCTTCTCAGATACGCAGTATTTT. Amino acids: CASSYLAGGFSDTQYF.

The rearrangement joins TRBV19 to TRBJ1-5; a possible D gene is TRBD1 (6 bases). From germline, CDR1 is LNHDA and CDR2 SQIVND (reference sequence). This CDR3 has 15 residues. V lost 5 bases and J 6 bases, leaving 17 bases between the germline ends. In DNA form, the CDR3 reads TGTGCCAGTAGTGGTTTCAGGGGAACGAGTCAGCCCCAGCATTTT. Its translation: CASSGFRGTSQPQHF.

V is TRBV12-3 or TRBV12-4 and J is TRBJ1-1; D not resolved. CDR3 size: 13 residues. V was shortened by 2 bases and J by 8 bases, with 12 bases between the two germline ends. CDR3 sequence (DNA): TGTGCCAGCAGTTTAAACTCAGACTCCGAAGCTTTCTTT. Translating it yields CASSLNSDSEAFF.

This clone was seen once. V is TRBV11-3 and J is TRBJ2-1, with 7 bases fitting TRBD2. The CDR3 totals 13 residues. The germline V gene has CDR1 SGHNT and CDR2 YENEEA. V was pared by 5 bases and J by 6 bases, with 4 bases of the junction left unmatched. For the CDR3, the DNA is TGTGCCAGCAGCCAGACTAGCCTCAATGAGCAGTTCTTC. This gives the protein CASSQTSLNEQFF. Filled out from reference TRBV11-3 and TRBJ2-1, the complete variable domain reads EAGVVQSPRYKIIEKKQPVAFWCNPISGHNTLYWYLQNLGQGPELLIRYENEEAVDDSQLPKDRFSAERLKGVDSTLKIQPAELGDSAVYLCASSQTSLNEQFFGPGTRLTVL.

The chain links TRBV10-2 to TRBJ2-1; D unclear. V lost 2 bases and J lost 8, with 10 bases in between. This CDR3 is 13 amino acids long. Germline V CDR1 and CDR2: WSHSY, SAAADI. CDR3 loop: CASSEPDPDEQFF. CDR3 nucleotides: TGCGCCAGCAGTGAGCCAGATCCCGATGAGCAGTTCTTC.